This T cell receptor (beta chain) emerged from a study of T-cell reconstitution after alpha-beta-depleted transplantation in children. J was trimmed by 4 bases and V by 2 bases; bases with no gene match: 2. Germline V lookup: CDR1 SGHDT, CDR2 YYEEEE. CDR3 length: 13 residues. TCRbeta library preparation incorporated unique molecular identifiers. TCRdb re-called the PCR reads through MiXCR, storing one row per CDR3 protein. The sample consists of nearly 350,000 distinct CDR3 sequences, 15% to 20% of them appearing once. The source of this sequence is a male patient between 2 and 9 years old who had a stem cell transplant for acute lymphoblastic leukemia, so the T cells may come from the graft donor. This specimen was PBMCs, mostly from graft donor cells, taken 360 days after TCRalphabeta/CD19-depleted stem cell transplant. This sequence joins TRBV5-6 and TRBJ1-1, with 7 bases fitting TRBD1. The CDR3 bases are TGTGCCAGCAGCTTCGGGACAGTCACTGAAGCTTTCTTT. The encoded protein is CASSFGTVTEAFF.